Reported below is one T cell receptor (beta chain). Its matching antigen is unknown. Germline V gene sequence: CDR1 MDHEN, CDR2 SYDVKM. The CDR3 sequence is 17 residues long. V lost 4 bases, J lost 7 bases, and 22 bases lay in between. The source of the sample is a study of OX40 agonist ivuxolimab in advanced cancers. Study outcomes and limitations: Relative to CD4+ cells, CD8+ T cells on average had more expanded clones.

At baseline, cycle 4 day 1, and cycle 7 day 1, blood was sampled. The assay was immunoSEQ multiplex PCR, and TCRdb's table has in-frame clones only and misses some. The data show 40,000 to 45,000 clones, 70% to 85% seen once. The sequenced sample was CD4+ or CD8+ T cells sorted from blood, obtained in a trial of the OX40 agonist ivuxolimab. The chain has TRBV28 and TRBJ2-2; D gene unclear. The sequence derives from an adult with an advanced solid tumor such as melanoma, head and neck, liver or kidney cancer. The CDR3: CASSSRMALDVRGELFF. Here the CDR3 DNA reads TGTGCCAGCAGTTCGAGGATGGCGCTCGATGTCCGCGGGGAGCTGTTTTTT.